This TCR beta chain was identified during a study of T cell repertoires in ileal Crohn's disease. Study information: At surgery, roughly 35% of patients smoked, with median disease duration about eight years. Overall study findings and caveats: All patients with clonality above 26.8% had endoscopic recurrence. Sorted CD8 T cells held more high-frequency clones than CD4.

This clone was detected once. What it binds is not known. The time point was: neoterminal ileum biopsy at postoperative endoscopy, about 6 months after surgery. Germline-derived CDR1 and CDR2 are MNHEY and SMNVEV (reference sequence). The CDR3 covers 14 residues. With 6 bases clipped from V and 0 bases from J, the junction kept 2 bases outside the gene matches. Per sample, 400 to 550 nanograms of biopsy DNA were TCRB immunosequenced. The data were produced by immunoSEQ multiplex PCR, yet TCRdb's version contains in-frame clones alone and is incomplete. Of 2,600 or so clones detected, nearly 80% appear once; the ten largest clones hold approximately 22%.

The chain has TRBV27 and TRBJ2-1, with 7 bases that match TRBD2. This TCR was recovered from an adult with Crohn's disease. The material sequenced was ileal tissue. The chain's CDR3 is CASSGGSSYNEQFF. The CDR3 DNA follows: TGTGCCAGCAGCGGGGGGAGCTCCTACAATGAGCAGTTCTTC.